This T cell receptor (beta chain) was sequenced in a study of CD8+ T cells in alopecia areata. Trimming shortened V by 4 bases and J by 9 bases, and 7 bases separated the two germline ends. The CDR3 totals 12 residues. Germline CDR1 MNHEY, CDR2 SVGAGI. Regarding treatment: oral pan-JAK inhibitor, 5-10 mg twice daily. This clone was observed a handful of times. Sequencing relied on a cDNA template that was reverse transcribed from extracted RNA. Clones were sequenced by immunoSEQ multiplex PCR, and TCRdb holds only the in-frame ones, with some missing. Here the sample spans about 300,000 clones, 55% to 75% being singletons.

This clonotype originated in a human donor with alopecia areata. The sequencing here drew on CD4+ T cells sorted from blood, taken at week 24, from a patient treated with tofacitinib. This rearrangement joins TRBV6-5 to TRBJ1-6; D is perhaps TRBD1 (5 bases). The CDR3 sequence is CASSSQGSPLHF. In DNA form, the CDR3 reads TGTGCCAGCAGTTCCCAGGGTTCACCCCTCCACTTT.